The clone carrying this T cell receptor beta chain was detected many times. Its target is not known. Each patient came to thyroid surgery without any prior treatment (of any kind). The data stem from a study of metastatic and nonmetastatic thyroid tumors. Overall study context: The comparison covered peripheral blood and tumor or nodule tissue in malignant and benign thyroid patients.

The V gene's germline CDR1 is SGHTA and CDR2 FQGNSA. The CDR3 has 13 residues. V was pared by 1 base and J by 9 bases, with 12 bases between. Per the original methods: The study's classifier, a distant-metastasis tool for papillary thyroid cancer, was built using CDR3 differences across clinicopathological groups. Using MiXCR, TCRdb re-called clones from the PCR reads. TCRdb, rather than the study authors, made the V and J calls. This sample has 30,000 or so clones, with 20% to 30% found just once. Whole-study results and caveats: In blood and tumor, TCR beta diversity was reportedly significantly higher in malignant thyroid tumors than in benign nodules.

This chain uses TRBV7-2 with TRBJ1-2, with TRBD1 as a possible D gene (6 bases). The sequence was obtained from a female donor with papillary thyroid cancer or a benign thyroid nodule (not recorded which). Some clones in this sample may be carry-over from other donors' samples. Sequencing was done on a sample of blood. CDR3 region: CASSLGRGRRYTF. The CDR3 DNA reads TGTGCCAGCAGCTTAGGGAGGGGGAGGCGCTACACCTTC.